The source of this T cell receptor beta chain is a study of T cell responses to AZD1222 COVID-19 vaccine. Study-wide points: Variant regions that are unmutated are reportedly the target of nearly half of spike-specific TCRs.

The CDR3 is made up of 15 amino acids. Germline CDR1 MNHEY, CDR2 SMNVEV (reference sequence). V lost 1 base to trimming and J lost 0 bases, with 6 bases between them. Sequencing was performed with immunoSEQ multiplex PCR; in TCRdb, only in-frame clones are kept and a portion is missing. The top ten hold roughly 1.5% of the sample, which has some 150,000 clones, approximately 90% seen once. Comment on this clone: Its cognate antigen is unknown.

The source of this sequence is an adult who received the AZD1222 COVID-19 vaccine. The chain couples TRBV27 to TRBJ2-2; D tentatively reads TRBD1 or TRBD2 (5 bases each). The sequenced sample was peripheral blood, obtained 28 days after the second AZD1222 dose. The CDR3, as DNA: TGTGCCAGCAGTTTATGGGGGTCGAACACCGGGGAGCTGTTTTTT. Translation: CASSLWGSNTGELFF.